This is a list of T cell receptor beta chains from one sample in a study of beta chain features in type 1 diabetes. TCRdb keeps only in-frame clones here, not all; method: immunoSEQ multiplex PCR. The sample gives hundreds of thousands of clones, about 15% of which show up once; about 0.034% is in the top ten. Sequenced sample: naive CD4+ T cells from blood. All receptors come from a man aged 25 to 40 in good health. Each CDR3 is given with its conserved first and last residue. Some rows have no size entry. The others give once, few or many, or a class for an expanded clone.

CDR3: CASSQDLVRTSGRLEEQFF; V: TRBV4-2; length: 19; J: TRBJ2-1; size: NA
CDR3: CAGTIAGGTDTQYF; V: TRBV2; length: 14; J: TRBJ2-3; size: few
CDR3: CASSLNLGALEAFF; V: TRBV7-2; length: 14; J: TRBJ1-1; size: NA
CDR3: CASRNWTRRHEQFF; V: TRBV7-2; length: 14; J: TRBJ2-1; size: few
CDR3: CASRDMRQGYGPLHF; V: TRBV27; length: 15; J: TRBJ1-6; size: few
CDR3: CASSLSGTGELFF; V: TRBV5-6; length: 13; J: TRBJ2-2; size: once
CDR3: CASDRSSDYGYTF; V: TRBV13; length: 13; J: TRBJ1-2; size: NA
CDR3: CASSPGNYGYTF; V: TRBV5-1; length: 12; J: TRBJ1-2; size: NA
CDR3: CAIRTNNEQFF; V: TRBV10-3; length: 11; J: TRBJ2-1; size: many
CDR3: CASSLGNPGLDTSNEQFF; V: TRBV5-1; length: 18; J: TRBJ2-1; size: few
CDR3: CASSLVPAGETQYF; V: TRBV5-4; length: 14; J: TRBJ2-5; size: few
CDR3: CARHQMNTEAFF; V: TRBV19; length: 12; J: TRBJ1-1; size: few
CDR3: CASSPRRDRDYGYTF; V: TRBV11-2; length: 15; J: TRBJ1-2; size: few
CDR3: CASSELGAGNSPLHF; V: TRBV2; length: 15; J: TRBJ1-6; size: NA
CDR3: CASSRDNLFQETQYF; V: TRBV2; length: 15; J: TRBJ2-5; size: few
CDR3: CASSLEPIIRDSPLHF; V: TRBV5-6; length: 16; J: TRBJ1-6; size: NA
CDR3: CSTRDRGFNQPQHF; V: TRBV29-1; length: 14; J: TRBJ1-5; size: many
CDR3: CASSLASGASTDTQYF; V: TRBV7-9; length: 16; J: TRBJ2-3; size: NA
CDR3: CASSLVATRNQETQYF; V: TRBV7-2; length: 16; J: TRBJ2-5; size: once
CDR3: CASSLSGLATSTDTQYF; V: TRBV7-9; length: 17; J: TRBJ2-3; size: NA
CDR3: CASSLLGQGGEAFF; V: TRBV4-3; length: 14; J: TRBJ1-1; size: few
CDR3: CASSLYRGNEQFF; V: TRBV7-2; length: 13; J: TRBJ2-1; size: NA
CDR3: CSVKSGRSYNEQFF; V: TRBV29-1; length: 14; J: TRBJ2-1; size: NA
CDR3: CSVDRQGETQYF; V: TRBV29-1; length: 12; J: TRBJ2-5; size: few
CDR3: CASSLRGRIAFF; V: TRBV27; length: 12; J: TRBJ1-1; size: few
CDR3: CAWRSKALTFLDTQYF; V: TRBV30; length: 16; J: TRBJ2-3; size: NA
CDR3: CASSSMGRETQYF; V: TRBV13; length: 13; J: TRBJ2-5; size: many
CDR3: CASRPGQGWDGYTF; V: TRBV6-4; length: 14; J: TRBJ1-2; size: once
CDR3: CAWGRETQYF; V: TRBV30; length: 10; J: TRBJ2-5; size: NA
CDR3: CASSLEVLGEQFF; V: TRBV11-2; length: 13; J: TRBJ2-1; size: few
CDR3: CASSPGLRSGTQYF; V: TRBV11-2; length: 14; J: TRBJ2-3; size: few
CDR3: CASSIQGPRETQYF; V: TRBV19; length: 14; J: TRBJ2-5; size: few
CDR3: CSVLAGGTGELFF; V: TRBV29-1; length: 13; J: TRBJ2-2; size: few
CDR3: CASSLAGRGTDTQYF; V: TRBV9; length: 15; J: TRBJ2-3; size: NA
CDR3: CASSQDSPAGPGHGYTF; V: TRBV14; length: 17; J: TRBJ1-2; size: NA
CDR3: CASSLVVGRGDNEQFF; V: TRBV5-8; length: 16; J: TRBJ2-1; size: few
CDR3: CASSRVRGIVNEQFF; V: TRBV14; length: 15; J: TRBJ2-1; size: once
CDR3: CSVAGSSGNTIYF; V: TRBV29-1; length: 13; J: TRBJ1-3; size: few
CDR3: CASSEWGLPSTDTQYF; V: TRBV25-1; length: 16; J: TRBJ2-3; size: NA